The TCR beta chain under discussion was sequenced for a study of the immune and genomic landscape of osteosarcoma. Study-level points and caveats: Clonality was benchmarked against external normal skin and healthy blood data.

Germline assignment: CDR1 MNHNS and CDR2 SASEGT. This CDR3 contains 18 residues. V was pared by 4 bases and J by 3 bases, with 24 bases between. Comments on this clone: As yet, its antigen is unknown.

Sequenced by immunoSEQ multiplex PCR; TCRdb stores in-frame clones only, minus some. The data show roughly 240 clones, with about 80% seen just once and roughly 13% held by the top ten. Sequencing was done on a sample of metastatic tumor tissue from the scapula. This TCR was recovered from a girl aged 10 to 17 with osteosarcoma. The chain joins TRBV6-1 to TRBJ1-1; D gene ambiguous. CDR3 nucleotide sequence: TGTGCCAGCAGTGGAGAAAGGGCAACCTTCCGAGAGGACACTGAAGCTTTCTTT. Its translation is CASSGERATFREDTEAFF.